The clone carrying this T cell receptor (beta chain) was detected many times. The antigen is unknown. Using its own MiXCR run on the reads, TCRdb lists one record per CDR3 protein. The repertoire holds about 310,000 distinct CDR3 sequences, about a sixth seen once, with about 12% in the top ten. The sample comes from a study of T cell repertoires in cytomegalovirus infection. Study overall: Carrying CMV and the relevant HLA type showed in public TCR beta signatures. Study-wide results and limits: Cumulative public TCR beta family frequency identified CMV carriers with the relevant HLA. CMV-specific TCR beta clonotypes restricted by HLA-C dominated the ex vivo response.

Trimming shortened V by 1 base and J by 4 bases, and 10 bases separated the two germline ends. The CDR3 loop spans 14 amino acids. Germline CDR1 reads SGHTA; CDR2 reads FQGNSA. The clonotype originates from a human donor in good health (CMV status not recorded). Some clones in this sample may be carry-over from other donors' samples. This chain connects TRBV7-2 to TRBJ1-2, with a possible D match to TRBD1 (5 bases). The sample comprised PBMCs. The CDR3 reads CASSLGSGPYGYTF. The CDR3 nucleotides are TGTGCCAGCAGCTTAGGGTCAGGGCCCTATGGCTACACCTTC.